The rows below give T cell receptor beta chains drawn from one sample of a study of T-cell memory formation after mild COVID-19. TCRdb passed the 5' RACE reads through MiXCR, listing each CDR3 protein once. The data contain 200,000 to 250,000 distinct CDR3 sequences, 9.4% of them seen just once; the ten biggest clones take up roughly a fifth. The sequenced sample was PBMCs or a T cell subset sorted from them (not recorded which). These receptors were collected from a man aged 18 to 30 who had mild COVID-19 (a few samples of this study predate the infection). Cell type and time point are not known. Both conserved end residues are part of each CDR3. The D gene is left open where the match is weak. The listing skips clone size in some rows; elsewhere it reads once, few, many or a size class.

TGCGCCAGCCCTCCCGAGCACGGGGGCTACACCTTC,CASPPEHGGYTF,NA,TRBJ1-2,TRBV4-3,NA
TGCGCCAGCAGCTTGGTAGGGGACGGAAACATTCAGTACTTC,CASSLVGDGNIQYF,NA,TRBJ2-4,TRBV5-1,NA
TGTGCCAGCAGCCGACAGGGGAGGTGGGAGCAGTTCTTC,CASSRQGRWEQFF,NA,TRBJ2-1,TRBV11-3,TRBD1
TGTGCCAGCAGTTTAAACTCGGGGGAACTCACTGAAGCTTTCTTT,CASSLNSGELTEAFF,NA,TRBJ1-1,TRBV12-3/TRBV12-4,NA
TGCGCCAGCACCCCATCGACAGGGATGAACACTGAAGCTTTCTTT,CASTPSTGMNTEAFF,NA,TRBJ1-1,TRBV5-1,TRBD1
TGTGCCAGCAGCTTGGGCCCGGTGTCGAACACTGAAGCTTTCTTT,CASSLGPVSNTEAFF,NA,TRBJ1-1,TRBV5-5,NA
TGTGCCAGCGGGCTGGCAGGGGGGAACATTCAGTACTTC,CASGLAGGNIQYF,many,TRBJ2-4,TRBV2,NA
TGTGCCAGCAGTTTAGTCCCAGATACGCAGTATTTT,CASSLVPDTQYF,many,TRBJ2-3,TRBV11-2,NA
TGTGCCAGCAGATCGACAGGGGGGGCCGGGGAGCTGTTTTTT,CASRSTGGAGELFF,NA,TRBJ2-2,TRBV2,TRBD1
TGTGCCACCAGCAGGGGGGAGACCCAGTACTTC,CATSRGETQYF,NA,TRBJ2-5,TRBV15,NA
TGTGCCAGCAGCCCCCAGCAGGGTAGGAACACTGAAGCTTTCTTT,CASSPQQGRNTEAFF,NA,TRBJ1-1,TRBV7-2,NA
TGTGCCAGCAGCGCGGGACCGTGGGGTTCCTACGAGCAGTACTTC,CASSAGPWGSYEQYF,many,TRBJ2-7,TRBV2,NA
TGTGCCAGCAGAACGGGACAGGCCTATGGCTACACCTTC,CASRTGQAYGYTF,NA,TRBJ1-2,TRBV6-1,TRBD1
TGTGCCAGCATCCCATCGGGGTCGAACACTGAAGCTTTCTTT,CASIPSGSNTEAFF,NA,TRBJ1-1,TRBV5-4,NA
TGCGCCAGCAGCTTCCGGGACAGGGCCTCAGCGTCCTACAATGAGCAGTTCTTC,CASSFRDRASASYNEQFF,few,TRBJ2-1,TRBV5-1,TRBD1
TGTGCCAGCACTTCCCAGGGCACTGAAGCTTTCTTT,CASTSQGTEAFF,few,TRBJ1-1,TRBV12-3/TRBV12-4,NA
TGCGCCATCAGCCAAGATCCAGGGTCAGGCTATGGCTACACCTTC,CAISQDPGSGYGYTF,few,TRBJ1-2,TRBV4-1,NA
TGTGCCAGCAGTTTCAGAAGTACGGTGGAGACCCAGTACTTC,CASSFRSTVETQYF,few,TRBJ2-5,TRBV12-3/TRBV12-4,NA
TGTGCCAGCAGCCACCTGAGGGGGCTAGCGGGGGTGAATGAGCAGTTCTTC,CASSHLRGLAGVNEQFF,many,TRBJ2-1,TRBV7-9,TRBD2
TGTGCCATCAGCCGGGAGGGTTCCACTGAAGCTTTCTTT,CAISREGSTEAFF,NA,TRBJ1-1,TRBV10-3,NA